This is a list of T cell receptor beta chains from one sample in a study of monozygotic twins with cystic fibrosis. Generated by immunoSEQ multiplex PCR, the TCRdb table keeps only in-frame clones and is missing some. The sample includes some 22,000 clones, approximately 97% of them seen just once. What was sequenced was blood. The receptor source for this set is a girl aged 10 to 17 with cystic fibrosis. Each CDR3 is given with its conserved first and last residue. D genes are given only for firm matches. Size is stated for part of the rows, as once, few or many counts, or as a class when the clone is expanded.

cdr3_aa | cdr3_nt | clone_size | j_call | d_call | v_call
CASSTGTVVRYTF | TGTGCCAGCAGTACCGGGACAGTTGTGCGCTACACCTTC | NA | TRBJ1-2 | TRBD1 | TRBV6-6
CASSVEYTGATWNEQFF | TGTGCCAGCAGCGTAGAGTATACGGGAGCAACATGGAATGAGCAGTTCTTC | NA | TRBJ2-1 | NA | TRBV9
CASSSPPGIGDLAKNIQYF | TGTGCCAGCAGCTCCCCCCCCGGTATTGGGGACTTAGCCAAAAACATTCAGTACTTC | NA | TRBJ2-4 | NA | TRBV7-2
CASSFTSGRNEQYF | TGTGCCAGCAGTTTTACTAGCGGGAGAAACGAGCAGTACTTC | NA | TRBJ2-7 | TRBD2 | TRBV27
CSAAYRGHTGELFF | TGCAGCGCCGCTTACAGGGGGCATACCGGGGAGCTGTTTTTT | NA | TRBJ2-2 | TRBD1 | TRBV29-1
CASSFIAGGPDTQYF | TGTGCCAGCAGTTTCATAGCGGGGGGACCAGATACGCAGTATTTT | NA | TRBJ2-3 | TRBD2 | TRBV28
CASSLNRAEAFF | TGTGCCAGCAGCCTAAATCGGGCTGAAGCTTTCTTT | once | TRBJ1-1 | NA | TRBV5-4
CASSLERGGKAFF | TGTGCTAGCAGCTTAGAGAGGGGGGGTAAAGCTTTCTTT | NA | TRBJ1-1 | NA | TRBV7-7
CASSDGGGIETQYF | TGTGCCAGCAGTGATGGGGGGGGGATTGAGACCCAGTACTTC | NA | TRBJ2-5 | TRBD2 | TRBV6-1
CASIFEPGQGNYGYTF | TGTGCCAGTATATTTGAGCCGGGACAGGGAAACTATGGCTACACCTTC | NA | TRBJ1-2 | TRBD1 | TRBV2
CACTPSFEQFF | TGTGCCTGCACCCCTTCTTTTGAGCAGTTCTTC | NA | TRBJ2-1 | NA | TRBV2
CASSWAGGSVELFF | TGTGCCAGCTCTTGGGCGGGAGGGTCGGTGGAGCTGTTTTTT | NA | TRBJ2-2 | TRBD2 | TRBV27
CASSFQLTEAFF | TGTGCCAGCAGTTTTCAGCTAACTGAAGCTTTCTTT | once | TRBJ1-1 | NA | TRBV28
CASSLETGVYEQYF | TGTGCCAGCAGCTTAGAGACAGGGGTCTACGAGCAGTACTTC | NA | TRBJ2-7 | TRBD1 | TRBV11-2
CASSVGGTGTGELFF | TGTGCCAGCAGCGTCGGCGGAACGGGGACCGGGGAGCTGTTTTTT | NA | TRBJ2-2 | NA | TRBV9
CASRTGSRHSNQPQHF | TGTGCCAGCAGAACAGGGTCCAGGCATAGCAATCAGCCCCAGCATTTT | few | TRBJ1-5 | NA | TRBV28
CASTVFGGRLRQFF | TGTGCCAGTACCGTTTTTGGGGGCAGGCTTAGGCAGTTCTTC | NA | TRBJ2-1 | NA | TRBV19
CASSHTSNTGELFF | TGCGCCAGCAGCCACACGTCCAACACCGGGGAGCTGTTTTTT | NA | TRBJ2-2 | NA | TRBV4-3
CASSQALGINEQFF | TGCGCCAGCAGCCAAGCACTAGGTATCAATGAGCAGTTCTTC | few | TRBJ2-1 | NA | TRBV4-1
CASRMGQVNEQYF | TGTGCCAGCAGAATGGGACAGGTCAACGAGCAGTACTTC | NA | TRBJ2-7 | TRBD1 | TRBV27
CASSLDSVVSSGNTIYF | TGTGCCAGCAGCTTAGATTCCGTTGTGAGCTCTGGAAACACCATATATTTT | NA | TRBJ1-3 | NA | TRBV7-2
CAWTGTVSGNTIYF | TGTGCCTGGACTGGGACGGTCTCTGGAAACACCATATATTTT | NA | TRBJ1-3 | NA | TRBV30
CASSPTQGMNTEAFF | TGTGCCAGCAGTCCTACTCAGGGCATGAACACTGAAGCTTTCTTT | NA | TRBJ1-1 | NA | TRBV2
CASSQDGRAAGFYGYTF | TGCGCCAGCAGCCAAGATGGTCGGGCGGCAGGATTCTATGGCTACACCTTC | NA | TRBJ1-2 | NA | TRBV4-1
CASKWEEDRLYSNQPQHF | TGTGCCAGTAAGTGGGAAGAGGACAGGCTTTATAGCAATCAGCCCCAGCATTTT | NA | TRBJ1-5 | TRBD1 | TRBV19
CASSQVGEKAFF | TGCGCCAGCAGCCAAGTAGGGGAGAAAGCTTTCTTT | once | TRBJ1-1 | NA | TRBV4-1
CASGTGGPYSGNTIYF | TGTGCCAGCGGGACGGGGGGCCCTTACTCTGGAAACACCATATATTTT | NA | TRBJ1-3 | NA | TRBV9
CASSYTDTQYF | TGTGCCAGCAGCTACACAGATACGCAGTATTTT | NA | TRBJ2-3 | NA | TRBV7-2
CSVTPWLGTQYF | TGCAGCGTTACACCCTGGCTCGGAACGCAGTATTTT | NA | TRBJ2-3 | NA | TRBV29-1
CASSDRGPHQPQHF | TGTGCCAGCAGTGACAGGGGGCCCCATCAGCCCCAGCATTTT | NA | TRBJ1-5 | TRBD1 | TRBV6-6
CASSLDGGRDYGYTF | TGTGCCAGCAGCTTAGATGGGGGGCGCGACTATGGCTACACCTTC | NA | TRBJ1-2 | NA | TRBV7-2
CASSLVLAGVNEQFF | TGTGCCAGCAGCTTGGTCCTAGCGGGAGTCAATGAGCAGTTCTTC | NA | TRBJ2-1 | TRBD2 | TRBV5-8
CASSQDTSSGTNSYEQYF | TGCGCCAGCAGCCAAGATACATCTAGCGGGACCAACTCCTACGAGCAGTACTTC | NA | TRBJ2-7 | TRBD2 | TRBV4-3
CAWSVGATYEQYF | TGTGCCTGGAGTGTCGGGGCGACCTACGAGCAGTACTTC | NA | TRBJ2-7 | NA | TRBV30
CASSKQRNYGYTF | TGTGCCAGCAGCAAACAGAGGAACTATGGCTACACCTTC | NA | TRBJ1-2 | NA | TRBV21-1
CASSFGRTLSTDTQYF | TGTGCCAGCAGCTTTGGACGGACCCTTAGCACAGATACGCAGTATTTT | NA | TRBJ2-3 | NA | TRBV7-9
CAISETGQHTEAFF | TGTGCCATCAGTGAGACAGGACAGCACACTGAAGCTTTCTTT | once | TRBJ1-1 | NA | TRBV10-3
CASSQVRNEQFF | TGCGCCAGCAGCCAAGTTAGAAATGAGCAGTTCTTC | NA | TRBJ2-1 | NA | TRBV4-3
CASSLGGETEAFF | TGTGCCAGCAGCTTAGGTGGGGAGACTGAAGCTTTCTTT | NA | TRBJ1-1 | NA | TRBV7-9
CASSFSYNEQFF | TGTGCCAGCAGCTTCTCCTACAATGAGCAGTTCTTC | NA | TRBJ2-1 | NA | TRBV7-9
CASSFGGLYGYTF | TGTGCCAGCAGCTTCGGAGGGCTCTATGGCTACACCTTC | NA | TRBJ1-2 | NA | TRBV7-3
CSVSKTGEVEKLFF | TGCAGCGTTTCTAAGACAGGGGAAGTTGAAAAACTGTTTTTT | NA | TRBJ1-4 | TRBD1 | TRBV29-1
CSATDRTEAFF | TGCAGTGCCACGGACCGAACTGAAGCTTTCTTT | NA | TRBJ1-1 | NA | TRBV20-1
CASSLGPRAGNTIYF | TGTGCCAGCAGCTTGGGACCCAGGGCTGGAAACACCATATATTTT | NA | TRBJ1-3 | NA | TRBV5-6